This T cell receptor beta chain was observed in a study of blood T cell repertoires in COVID-19. Overall study: The cDNA or gDNA used as material had been derived from T cells, B-cell-depleted T cells, or PBMCs.

Sequencing was performed with immunoSEQ multiplex PCR; in TCRdb, only in-frame clones are kept and a portion is missing. The repertoire has tens of thousands of clones, 85% to 90% of them found once; the top ten carry 12%. CDR3 length: 17 amino acids. Germline lookup yields CDR1 MGHDK and CDR2 SYGVNS. V was shortened by 0 bases and J by 0 bases, with 13 bases between the two germline ends. The specimen was peripheral blood. The sequence derives from a man aged 65 to 85 with active COVID-19. The genes are TRBV25-1 and TRBJ2-3; D ambiguous. CDR3 loop: CASSEYGAFPSTDTQYF. In DNA, the CDR3 is TGTGCCAGCAGTGAATACGGTGCATTTCCTAGCACAGATACGCAGTATTTT.